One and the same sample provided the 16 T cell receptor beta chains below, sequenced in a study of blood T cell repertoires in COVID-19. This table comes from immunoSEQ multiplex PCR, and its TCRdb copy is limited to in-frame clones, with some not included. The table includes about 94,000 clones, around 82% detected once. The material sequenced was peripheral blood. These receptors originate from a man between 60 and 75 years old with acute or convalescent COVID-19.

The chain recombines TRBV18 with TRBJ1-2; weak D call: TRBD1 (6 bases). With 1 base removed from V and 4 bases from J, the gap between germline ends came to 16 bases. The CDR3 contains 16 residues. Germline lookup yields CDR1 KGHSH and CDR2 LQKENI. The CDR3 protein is CASSPLSSRGLYGYTF. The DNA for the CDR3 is TGTGCCAGCTCACCACTCTCCTCCAGGGGCCTCTATGGCTACACCTTC.

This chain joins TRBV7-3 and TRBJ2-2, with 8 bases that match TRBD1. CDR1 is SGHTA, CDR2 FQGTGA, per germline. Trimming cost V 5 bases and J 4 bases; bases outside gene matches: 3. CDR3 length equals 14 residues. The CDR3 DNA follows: TGTGCCAGCAGCCGGGACAGGTCCACCGGGGAGCTGTTTTTT. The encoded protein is CASSRDRSTGELFF.

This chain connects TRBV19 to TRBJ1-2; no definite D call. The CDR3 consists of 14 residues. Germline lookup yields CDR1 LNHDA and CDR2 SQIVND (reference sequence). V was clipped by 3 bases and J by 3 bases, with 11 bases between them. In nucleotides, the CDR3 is TGTGCCAGTAGTATTGGCTCGGGTTACTATGGCTACACCTTC. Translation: CASSIGSGYYGYTF.

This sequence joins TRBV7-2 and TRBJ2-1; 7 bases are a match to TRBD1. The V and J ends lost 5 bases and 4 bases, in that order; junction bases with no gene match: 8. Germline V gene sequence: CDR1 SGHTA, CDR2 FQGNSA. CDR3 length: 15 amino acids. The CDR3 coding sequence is TGTGCCAGCAGCCCCGGGACAGAGACTTACAATGAGCAGTTCTTC. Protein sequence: CASSPGTETYNEQFF.

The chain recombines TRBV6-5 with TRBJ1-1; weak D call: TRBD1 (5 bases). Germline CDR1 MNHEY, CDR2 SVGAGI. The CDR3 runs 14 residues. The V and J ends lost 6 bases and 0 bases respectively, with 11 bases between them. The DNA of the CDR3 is TGTGCCAGCAGCCGGACAAACATGAACACTGAAGCTTTCTTT. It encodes CASSRTNMNTEAFF.

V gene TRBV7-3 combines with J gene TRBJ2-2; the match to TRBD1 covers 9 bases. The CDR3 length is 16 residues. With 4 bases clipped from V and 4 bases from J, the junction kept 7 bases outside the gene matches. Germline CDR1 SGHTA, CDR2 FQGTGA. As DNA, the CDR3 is TGTGCCAGCAGCTCGCAACAGGGGGCGCGCACCGGGGAGCTGTTTTTT. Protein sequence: CASSSQQGARTGELFF.

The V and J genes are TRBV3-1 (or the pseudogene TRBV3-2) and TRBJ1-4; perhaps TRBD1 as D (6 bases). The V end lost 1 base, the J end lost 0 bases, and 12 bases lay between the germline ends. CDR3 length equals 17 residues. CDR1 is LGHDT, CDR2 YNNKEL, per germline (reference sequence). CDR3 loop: CASSQVRGAATNEKLFF. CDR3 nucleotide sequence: TGTGCCAGCAGCCAAGTACGGGGGGCAGCAACTAATGAAAAACTGTTTTTT.

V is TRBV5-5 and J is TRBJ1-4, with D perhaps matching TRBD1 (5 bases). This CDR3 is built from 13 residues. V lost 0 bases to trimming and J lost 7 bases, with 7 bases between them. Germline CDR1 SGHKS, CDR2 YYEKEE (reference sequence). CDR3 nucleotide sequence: TGTGCCAGCAGCTTGGTGGGGCCTGAAAAACTGTTTTTT. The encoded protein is CASSLVGPEKLFF.

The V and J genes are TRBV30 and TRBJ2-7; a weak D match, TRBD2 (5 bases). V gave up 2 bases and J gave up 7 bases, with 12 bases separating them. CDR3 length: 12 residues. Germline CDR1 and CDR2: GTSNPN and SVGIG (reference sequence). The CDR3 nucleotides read TGTGCCTGGAGTAACATGGGGAGAGAGCAGTACTTC. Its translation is CAWSNMGREQYF.

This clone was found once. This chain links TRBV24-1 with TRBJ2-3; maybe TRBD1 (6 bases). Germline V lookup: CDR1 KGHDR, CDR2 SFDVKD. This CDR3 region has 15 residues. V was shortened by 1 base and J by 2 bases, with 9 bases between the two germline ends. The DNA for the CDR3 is TGTGCCACCAGTGATTTCGGGACACACACAGATACGCAGTATTTT. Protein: CATSDFGTHTDTQYF.

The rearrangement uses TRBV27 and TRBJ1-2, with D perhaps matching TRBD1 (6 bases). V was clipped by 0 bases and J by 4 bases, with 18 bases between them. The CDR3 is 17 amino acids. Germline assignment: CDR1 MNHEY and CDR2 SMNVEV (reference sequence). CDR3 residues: CASSLSNRQATFYGYTF. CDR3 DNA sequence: TGTGCCAGCAGTTTATCAAATCGACAGGCAACCTTCTATGGCTACACCTTC.

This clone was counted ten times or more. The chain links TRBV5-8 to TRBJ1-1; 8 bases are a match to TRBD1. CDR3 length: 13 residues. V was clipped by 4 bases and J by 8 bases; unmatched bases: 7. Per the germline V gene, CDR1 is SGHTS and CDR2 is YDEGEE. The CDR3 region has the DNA TGTGCCAGCAGCCTGACAGGGGCCCAGGAAGCTTTCTTT. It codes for CASSLTGAQEAFF.

CDR3 nucleotide sequence: TGCGCCAGCAGCTTACAGATCCAAGAGACCCAGTACTTC. Protein sequence: CASSLQIQETQYF. V usage is TRBV5-1 and J usage is TRBJ2-5; D is undetermined. This CDR3 has 13 residues. Trimming pared 2 bases from V and 1 base from J, leaving 6 bases between. Germline CDR1 reads SGHRS; CDR2 reads YFSETQ.

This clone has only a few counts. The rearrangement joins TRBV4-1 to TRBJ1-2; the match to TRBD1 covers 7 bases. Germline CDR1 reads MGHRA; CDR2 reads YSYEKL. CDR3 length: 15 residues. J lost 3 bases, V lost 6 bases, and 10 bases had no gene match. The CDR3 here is CASSREGALDYGYTF. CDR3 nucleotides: TGCGCCAGCAGTAGAGAGGGGGCGCTGGACTATGGCTACACCTTC.

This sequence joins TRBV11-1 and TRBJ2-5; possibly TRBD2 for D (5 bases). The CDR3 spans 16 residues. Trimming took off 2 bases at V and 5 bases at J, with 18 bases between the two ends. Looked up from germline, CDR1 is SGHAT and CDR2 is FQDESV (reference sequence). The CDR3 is CASSLSKDSARETQYF. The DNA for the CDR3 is TGTGCCAGCAGCTTATCGAAGGACTCCGCCCGCGAGACCCAGTACTTC.

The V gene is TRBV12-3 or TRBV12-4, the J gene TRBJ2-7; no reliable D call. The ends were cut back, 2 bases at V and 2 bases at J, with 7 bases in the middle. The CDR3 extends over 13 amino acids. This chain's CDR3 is CASSLSRTYEQYF. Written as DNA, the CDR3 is TGTGCCAGCAGTTTATCCAGAACCTACGAGCAGTACTTC.